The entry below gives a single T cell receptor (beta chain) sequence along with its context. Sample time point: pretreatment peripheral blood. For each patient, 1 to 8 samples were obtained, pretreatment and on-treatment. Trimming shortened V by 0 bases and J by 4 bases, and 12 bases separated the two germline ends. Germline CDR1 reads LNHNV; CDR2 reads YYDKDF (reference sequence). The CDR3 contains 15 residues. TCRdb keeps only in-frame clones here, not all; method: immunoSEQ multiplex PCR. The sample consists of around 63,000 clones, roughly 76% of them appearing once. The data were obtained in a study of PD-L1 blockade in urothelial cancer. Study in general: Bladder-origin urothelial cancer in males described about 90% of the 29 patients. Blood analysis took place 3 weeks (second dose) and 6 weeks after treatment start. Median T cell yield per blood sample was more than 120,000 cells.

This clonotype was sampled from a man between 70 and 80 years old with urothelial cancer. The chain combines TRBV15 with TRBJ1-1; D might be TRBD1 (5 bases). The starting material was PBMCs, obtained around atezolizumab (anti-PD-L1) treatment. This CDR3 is CATSREGLLGTEAFF. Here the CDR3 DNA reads TGTGCCACCAGCAGAGAGGGGCTGCTCGGCACTGAAGCTTTCTTT. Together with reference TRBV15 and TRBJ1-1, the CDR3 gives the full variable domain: DAMVIQNPRYQVTQFGKPVTLSCSQTLNHNVMYWYQQKSSQAPKLLFHYYDKDFNNEADTPDNFQSRRPNTSFCFLDIRSPGLGDTAMYLCATSREGLLGTEAFFGQGTRLTVV.